Below are 12 T cell receptor beta chains sequenced from a single sample in a study of T cell responses to AZD1222 COVID-19 vaccine. Repertoires were generated with immunoSEQ multiplex PCR, while TCRdb's copy carries only in-frame clones and drops some. This sample has 180,000 or so clones; just over 90% occur once, and the top ten carry around 1.3%. This sample comprised peripheral blood, obtained 28 days after the second AZD1222 dose. All receptors derive from an adult who received the AZD1222 COVID-19 vaccine.

This chain connects TRBV7-2 to TRBJ1-2; 9 nucleotides match TRBD1. Germline-derived CDR1 and CDR2 are SGHTA and FQGNSA. The CDR3 loop spans 15 amino acids. Trimming at V came to 3 bases and at J to 2 bases, leaving 4 bases not matched to a gene. The CDR3 loop reads CASSFTGGNNYGYTF. The CDR3, as DNA: TGTGCCAGCAGCTTCACAGGGGGCAACAACTATGGCTACACCTTC.

This rearrangement joins TRBV5-1 to TRBJ1-1; 11 bases are a match to TRBD1. Germline V gene sequence: CDR1 SGHRS, CDR2 YFSETQ. The length of the CDR3 is 13 residues. After removal of 4 bases from V and 7 bases from J, the junction contained 3 bases not matched to a gene. CDR3 loop: CASSRTGGDEAFF. CDR3 in DNA: TGCGCCAGCAGCCGGACAGGGGGCGATGAAGCTTTCTTT.

The CDR3 loop is CASTGNRVVSAFF. Written as DNA, the CDR3 is TGTGCCAGTACCGGTAACAGGGTGGTGTCAGCTTTCTTT. V usage is TRBV19 and J usage is TRBJ1-1; a weak D match, TRBD1 (6 bases). Germline-derived CDR1 and CDR2 are LNHDA and SQIVND (reference sequence). This CDR3 spans 13 amino acids. Trimming cost V 7 bases and J 10 bases, with 19 bases left between them.

V usage is TRBV19 and J usage is TRBJ2-1; 8 nucleotides match TRBD2. CDR3 length: 14 amino acids. In germline, CDR1 is LNHDA, CDR2 SQIVND (reference sequence). V trimming: 6 bases; J trimming: 6 bases; junction bases outside the gene matches: 7. CDR3 sequence (DNA): TGTGCCAGTAGGGCCGGGACTAGTTTCAATGAGCAGTTCTTC. This encodes CASRAGTSFNEQFF.

The chain links TRBV30 to TRBJ1-1; no definite D call. Trimming removed 0 bases at V and 5 bases at J, with 16 bases between. The CDR3 is made up of 15 amino acids. Per germline, CDR1 GTSNPN and CDR2 SVGIG (reference sequence). CDR3 residues: CAWSVSDAGGTEAFF. In nucleotides, the CDR3 is TGTGCCTGGAGTGTGTCCGACGCGGGCGGAACTGAAGCTTTCTTT.

The V call is TRBV7-9, the J call TRBJ2-7, with D perhaps TRBD2 (6 bases). The germline V and J ends were trimmed by 3 bases and 0 bases, with 9 bases remaining between them. The CDR3 is 14 residues long. CDR1 and CDR2 (germline): SEHNR, FQNEAQ (reference sequence). CDR3 region: CASSFGGSSYEQYF. The CDR3 DNA reads as TGTGCCAGCAGCTTCGGAGGGAGCTCCTACGAGCAGTACTTC.

This clone was observed once. The chain employs TRBV9 and TRBJ1-4; D is perhaps TRBD1 (5 bases). V gave up 4 bases and J gave up 8 bases, with 15 bases separating them. Per germline, CDR1 SGDLS and CDR2 YYNGEE. The CDR3 has 14 residues. The CDR3 loop is CASSPDQGHEKLFF. CDR3 in DNA: TGTGCCAGCAGCCCAGACCAAGGACACGAAAAACTGTTTTTT.

The chain has TRBV14 and TRBJ2-7, with 9 bases identical to TRBD1. Germline CDR1 SGHDN, CDR2 FVKESK. This CDR3 has 12 amino acids. V was pared by 3 bases and J by 13 bases, with 7 bases of the junction left unmatched. The CDR3 here is CASSQGTGRCYF. The CDR3 DNA is TGTGCCAGCAGCCAGGGGACAGGGCGATGCTACTTC.

The chain carries TRBV5-1 and TRBJ1-3; no clear D. Germline V lookup: CDR1 SGHRS, CDR2 YFSETQ. The CDR3 totals 16 residues. The V and J ends lost 1 base and 0 bases respectively, with 11 bases between them. CDR3 in amino acids: CASSLNLAGSGNTIYF. The DNA of the CDR3 is TGCGCCAGCAGCTTGAACCTAGCAGGCTCTGGAAACACCATATATTTT.

The genes are TRBV6-5 and TRBJ1-4; weak D call: TRBD1 (6 bases). Germline V gene lookup returns CDR1 MNHEY and CDR2 SVGAGI. The CDR3 loop spans 14 amino acids. The V end was cut by 6 bases, the J end by 8 bases, with 16 bases between. The CDR3 loop is CASRGGRGDEKLFF. CDR3 sequence (DNA): TGTGCCAGCAGGGGGGGCAGGGGCGACGAAAAACTGTTTTTT.

In its sample, this clone was seen once. The J gene is TRBJ1-2, the V gene TRBV4-1; no clear D gene. The CDR3 runs 18 residues. The germline V gene has CDR1 MGHRA and CDR2 YSYEKL. The V and J ends lost 4 bases and 4 bases respectively, with 25 bases between them. The CDR3: CASSLRKGQSLDLYGYTF. The CDR3 DNA reads TGCGCCAGCAGCCTGCGCAAAGGGCAGTCCTTGGATCTCTATGGCTACACCTTC.

The chain joins TRBV5-4 to TRBJ1-1; D gene uncertain. The CDR3 is 15 residues long. Germline loops: CDR1 SGHNT, CDR2 YYREEE (reference sequence). Trimming left V 4 bases short and J 0 bases short, with 13 bases between. The CDR3 loop is CASSPAGYMNTEAFF. In DNA form, the CDR3 reads TGTGCCAGCAGCCCCGCAGGCTACATGAACACTGAAGCTTTCTTT.